A single sample gave rise to the 28 T cell receptor beta chains below, sequenced in a study of OX40 agonist ivuxolimab in advanced cancers. Repertoires were generated with immunoSEQ multiplex PCR, while TCRdb's copy carries only in-frame clones and drops some. Of some 65,000 clones in the sample, around 86% were seen once. The sequencing used CD4+ or CD8+ T cells sorted from blood, collected in a trial of the OX40 agonist ivuxolimab. The source is an adult with an advanced solid tumor such as melanoma, head and neck, liver or kidney cancer.

The V call is TRBV7-9, the J call TRBJ1-2; 11 positions agree with TRBD1. Germline CDR1 and CDR2: SEHNR and FQNEAQ (reference sequence). The CDR3 length is 16 residues. V lost 2 bases to trimming and J lost 6 bases; unmatched junction nucleotides: 8. CDR3 coding DNA: TGTGCCAGCAGCTTACCCCGGACAGGGGGCCAGGATGGCTACACCTTC. Its protein is CASSLPRTGGQDGYTF.

The CDR3, as DNA: TGTGCCTGGAGTGTACGGACCTCCAGGGGGGAAAAACTGTTTTTT. It specifies CAWSVRTSRGEKLFF. V and J are TRBV30 and TRBJ1-4; 7 positions agree with TRBD1. CDR1 is GTSNPN and CDR2 is SVGIG in the germline V gene (reference sequence). The CDR3 totals 15 residues. The junction had 9 bases not matched to a gene; V was cut back by 0 bases and J by 8 bases. The complete variable domain, with remaining parts taken from reference TRBV30 and TRBJ1-4, reads SQTIHQWPATLVQPVGSPLSLECTVEGTSNPNLYWYRQAAGRGLQLLFYSVGIGQISSEVPQNLSASRPQDRQFILSSKKLLLSDSGFYLCAWSVRTSRGEKLFFGSGTQLSVL.

The V and J genes are TRBV12-5 and TRBJ2-7; 9 bases fit TRBD1. CDR1 is LGHNT, CDR2 FRNRAP, per germline. The CDR3 spans 17 residues. Losses at the gene ends were 1 base for V and 4 bases for J; bases not matched to a gene: 11. The CDR3: CASGLGTRDRVTYEQYF. CDR3 DNA sequence: TGTGCTAGTGGTTTGGGAACCAGGGACAGGGTCACGTACGAGCAGTACTTC.

The rearrangement links TRBV6-5 to TRBJ2-5, with D unclear. Germline CDR1 is MNHEY and CDR2 is SVGAGI. The CDR3 covers 14 residues. V lost 2 bases and J 3 bases, leaving 10 bases between the germline ends. CDR3 amino acids: CASSYMRNKETQYF. The DNA for the CDR3 is TGTGCCAGCAGTTACATGCGGAACAAAGAGACCCAGTACTTC.

The rearrangement uses TRBV19 and TRBJ2-4; D is perhaps TRBD1 or TRBD2 (5 bases each). This CDR3 spans 15 amino acids. V was shortened by 2 bases and J by 2 bases, with 10 bases between the two germline ends. Germline CDR1 reads LNHDA; CDR2 reads SQIVND (reference sequence). CDR3 region: CASSIRDGTKNIQYF. For the CDR3, the DNA is TGTGCCAGTAGTATACGGGACGGCACCAAAAACATTCAGTACTTC. Combining the CDR3 with reference TRBV19 and TRBJ2-4 gives the whole variable domain DGGITQSPKYLFRKEGQNVTLSCEQNLNHDAMYWYRQDPGQGLRLIYYSQIVNDFQKGDIAEGYSVSREKKESFPLTVTSAQKNPTAFYLCASSIRDGTKNIQYFGAGTRLSVL.

The chain carries TRBV30 and TRBJ2-2, with 7 bases aligning to TRBD1. CDR3 length: 16 residues. The ends lost 0 bases at V and 7 bases at J; junction bases unmatched: 11. Germline CDR1 reads GTSNPN; CDR2 reads SVGIG (reference sequence). CDR3 bases: TGTGCCTGGAGTGTATTAGGGGGCAGGGAGATCGGGGAGCTGTTTTTT. Translation: CAWSVLGGREIGELFF. Using reference TRBV30 and TRBJ2-2 for the parts outside the CDR3, the full variable domain is SQTIHQWPATLVQPVGSPLSLECTVEGTSNPNLYWYRQAAGRGLQLLFYSVGIGQISSEVPQNLSASRPQDRQFILSSKKLLLSDSGFYLCAWSVLGGREIGELFFGEGSRLTVL.

This chain connects TRBV19 to TRBJ1-3, with a tentative D call TRBD1 (5 bases). Deletions cut 8 bases from V and 2 bases from J, with 13 bases between. Per germline, CDR1 LNHDA and CDR2 SQIVND (reference sequence). The CDR3 consists of 14 residues. The CDR3 spells CASGKGSAGNTIYF. The CDR3 bases are TGTGCCAGTGGGAAGGGGTCCGCTGGAAACACCATATATTTT.

The J gene is TRBJ1-2, the V gene TRBV14, with D perhaps TRBD1 (6 bases). V was clipped by 2 bases and J by 7 bases, with 20 bases between them. The CDR3 covers 16 residues. Per the germline V gene, CDR1 is SGHDN and CDR2 is FVKESK. CDR3 coding DNA: TGTGCCAGCAGCCAAAGTCGAAGAGGGGGAAAAACTGGCTACACCTTC. This gives the protein CASSQSRRGGKTGYTF.

The DNA for the CDR3 is TGTGCCAGCAGCTTAGCGGGCCCCAGAAATGAGCAGTTCTTC. Amino acid sequence: CASSLAGPRNEQFF. The chain uses TRBV7-8 and TRBJ2-1; D is uncertain. CDR1 is SGHVS, CDR2 FQNEAQ, per germline. CDR3 length: 14 residues. Between the trimmed V and J ends, which lost 0 bases and 7 bases, there was a span of 10 bases.

The chain couples TRBV2 to TRBJ1-1; D gene ambiguous. V shed 4 bases and J shed 2 bases, with 8 bases lying between them. The CDR3 spans 13 residues. CDR1 and CDR2 from the germline V gene are SNHLY and FYNNEI. The CDR3 nucleotides are TGTGCCAGCAGTGGATCAGTTAACACTGAAGCTTTCTTT. It is translated as CASSGSVNTEAFF.

The V and J genes are TRBV7-9 and TRBJ1-1; D uncertain. The germline V gene has CDR1 SEHNR and CDR2 FQNEAQ (reference sequence). This CDR3 contains 14 residues. Trimming pared 8 bases from V and 2 bases from J, leaving 15 bases between. The CDR3: CASVLPGPNTEAFF. CDR3 DNA: TGTGCCAGCGTACTACCGGGTCCCAACACTGAAGCTTTCTTT. Variable domain in full (rest from reference TRBV7-9 and TRBJ1-1): DTGVSQNPRHKITKRGQNVTFRCDPISEHNRLYWYRQTLGQGPEFLTYFQNEAQLEKSRLLSDRFSAERPKGSFSTLEIQRTEQGDSAMYLCASVLPGPNTEAFFGQGTRLTVV.

The chain carries TRBV7-2 and TRBJ2-3, with 11 bases aligning to TRBD2. V dropped 5 bases and J dropped 9; count of bases not matched to a gene: 7. From germline, CDR1 is SGHTA and CDR2 FQGNSA. The CDR3 loop spans 14 amino acids. CDR3 in DNA: TGTGCCAGCAGCCAGGCGACTAGCGGGGCGACGCAGTATTTT. Protein: CASSQATSGATQYF.

The chain carries TRBV6-6 and TRBJ2-1; TRBD1 aligns across 7 bases. The CDR3 contains 15 residues. V gave up 4 bases and J gave up 2 bases; unmatched junction bases: 5. CDR1 is MNHNY, CDR2 SVGAGI, per germline (reference sequence). For the CDR3, the DNA is TGTGCCAGCAGTTCCCAGACAGGGACCTACAATGAGCAGTTCTTC. Translation: CASSSQTGTYNEQFF.

The V gene is TRBV7-2, the J gene TRBJ2-7; perhaps TRBD2 as D (5 bases). Germline V gene sequence: CDR1 SGHTA, CDR2 FQGNSA. V shed 6 bases and J shed 7 bases, with 16 bases lying between them. The CDR3 length is 13 residues. CDR3 sequence: CASSPREKVEQYF. Here the CDR3 DNA reads TGTGCCAGCAGTCCCCGGGAAAAAGTTGAGCAGTACTTC. The whole variable domain, remainder taken from reference TRBV7-2 and TRBJ2-7, is GAGVSQSPSNKVTEKGKDVELRCDPISGHTALYWYRQSLGQGLEFLIYFQGNSAPDKSGLPSDRFSAERTGGSVSTLTIQRTQQEDSAVYLCASSPREKVEQYFGPGTRLTVT.

This rearrangement joins TRBV5-1 to TRBJ1-1, with D possibly being TRBD1 (6 bases). Trimming took 4 bases from V and 0 from J, leaving 22 bases between them. This CDR3 is 18 amino acids long. Germline loops: CDR1 SGHRS, CDR2 YFSETQ. The CDR3 is CASSPPGRGVTVNTEAFF. CDR3 coding DNA: TGCGCCAGCAGCCCCCCAGGCAGGGGCGTTACGGTGAACACTGAAGCTTTCTTT.

CDR3 residues: CASRAGTPYEQYF. The CDR3 DNA sequence: TGTGCCAGCAGAGCCGGGACCCCGTACGAGCAGTACTTC. The gene calls are TRBV6-1 and TRBJ2-7; D may correspond to TRBD1 or TRBD2 (5 bases each). With 6 bases removed from V and 4 bases from J, the gap between germline ends came to 13 bases. Germline CDR1 MNHNS, CDR2 SASEGT. The CDR3 loop spans 13 amino acids.

The genes are TRBV5-1 and TRBJ1-5; tentative D call: TRBD1 (6 bases). V shed 0 bases and J shed 10 bases, with 17 bases lying between them. This CDR3 is built from 15 residues. Looked up from germline, CDR1 is SGHRS and CDR2 is YFSETQ. CDR3 sequence (DNA): TGCGCCAGCAGCTTGGGGAGGGGGGCATCGACACCCCAGCATTTT. It codes for CASSLGRGASTPQHF.

V and J are TRBV7-2 and TRBJ1-6; 9 nucleotides line up with TRBD1. Trimming removed 4 bases from V and 9 bases from J; junction bases left unmatched: 1. The CDR3 length is 13 residues. Germline values: CDR1 SGHTA, CDR2 FQGNSA. CDR3 coding DNA: TGTGCCAGCAGCTCGGGACAGGGTTCACCCCTCCACTTT. Its translation: CASSSGQGSPLHF.

The table lists this clone with a count of one. The chain joins TRBV9 to TRBJ2-3; no reliable D call. CDR3 length: 14 residues. CDR1 and CDR2 (germline): SGDLS, YYNGEE. V was clipped by 0 bases and J by 3 bases, with 8 bases between them. CDR3 bases: TGTGCCAGCAGCGTAGGACCAAAGACAGATACGCAGTATTTT. Protein sequence: CASSVGPKTDTQYF. The full variable domain, with the rest looked up from reference TRBV9 and TRBJ2-3, is DSGVTQTPKHLITATGQRVTLRCSPRSGDLSVYWYQQSLDQGLQFLIQYYNGEERAKGNILERFSAQQFPDLHSELNLSSLELGDSALYFCASSVGPKTDTQYFGPGTRLTVL.

This chain links TRBV23-1 with TRBJ2-5; D gene unclear. TRBV23-1 is an ORF, with its function uncertain. V lost 8 bases and J 6 bases, leaving 19 bases between the germline ends. The CDR3 has 14 amino acids. The CDR3 spells CASQNLGNLKTQYF. CDR3 DNA: TGCGCCAGCCAAAATCTTGGGAATTTGAAGACCCAGTACTTC.

The V call is TRBV11-3, the J call TRBJ2-1, with TRBD2 identical over 9 bases. The germline CDR1 and CDR2 sequences are SGHNT and YENEEA. This CDR3 has 16 amino acids. J was trimmed by 0 bases and V by 5 bases; bases with no gene match: 5. CDR3 amino acids: CASSPRAGGSYNEQFF. DNA for the CDR3: TGTGCCAGCAGCCCGAGAGCGGGGGGCTCCTACAATGAGCAGTTCTTC.

The count of this clone is one. The chain joins TRBV5-1 to TRBJ2-3; D is possibly TRBD1 (5 bases). Trimming took 0 bases from V and 3 from J, leaving 11 bases between them. This CDR3 is built from 15 residues. CDR1 and CDR2 from the germline V gene are SGHRS and YFSETQ. In DNA form, the CDR3 reads TGCGCCAGCAGCTTGGACAGGTATGGAACAGATACGCAGTATTTT. It specifies CASSLDRYGTDTQYF.

The rearrangement joins TRBV5-4 to TRBJ2-5; D is possibly TRBD2 (5 bases). Trimming shortened V by 3 bases and J by 10 bases, and 13 bases separated the two germline ends. Germline CDR1 SGHNT, CDR2 YYREEE (reference sequence). This CDR3 has 12 amino acids. The chain's CDR3 is CASSYTGRGQYF. The CDR3 nucleotides are TGTGCCAGCAGCTATACCGGACGGGGCCAGTACTTC.

The chain has TRBV7-6 and TRBJ1-5, with no clear D. CDR1 SGHVS and CDR2 FNYEAQ come from the germline V gene. The CDR3 is 13 residues long. Deletions cut 1 base from V and 4 bases from J, with 5 bases between. CDR3 region: CASSLELNQPQHF. CDR3 bases: TGTGCCAGCAGCTTAGAATTAAATCAGCCCCAGCATTTT.

The chain joins TRBV7-2 to TRBJ1-5; 12 bases are a match to TRBD1. The junction had 4 bases not matched to a gene; V was cut back by 4 bases and J by 6 bases. Germline V CDR1 and CDR2: SGHTA, FQGNSA. CDR3 length: 15 amino acids. The CDR3 DNA sequence: TGTGCCAGCAGCTGGGGACAGGGGGCAAGTCAGCCCCAGCATTTT. Protein product: CASSWGQGASQPQHF. Full variable domain (missing parts from reference TRBV7-2 and TRBJ1-5): GAGVSQSPSNKVTEKGKDVELRCDPISGHTALYWYRQSLGQGLEFLIYFQGNSAPDKSGLPSDRFSAERTGGSVSTLTIQRTQQEDSAVYLCASSWGQGASQPQHFGDGTRLSIL.

The chain employs TRBV7-2 and TRBJ2-5; 11 nucleotides match TRBD2. Germline V CDR1 and CDR2: SGHTA, FQGNSA. After removal of 1 base from V and 6 bases from J, the junction contained 4 bases not matched to a gene. The CDR3 is 15 amino acids. The CDR3 sequence: CASSLGVAGGKTQYF. Written as DNA, the CDR3 is TGTGCCAGCAGCTTAGGAGTAGCGGGGGGGAAGACCCAGTACTTC.

The J gene is TRBJ2-7, the V gene TRBV6-5; 8 nucleotides align to TRBD2. The germline V gene encodes CDR1 MNHEY and CDR2 SVGAGI. The junction had 10 bases not matched to a gene; V was cut back by 9 bases and J by 0 bases. CDR3 length: 15 amino acids. The CDR3 bases are TGTGCCAGGGAGGGTCTAGCGGGCCCCTCCTACGAGCAGTACTTC. Its protein is CAREGLAGPSYEQYF.

The genes are TRBV12-5 and TRBJ1-4; D not resolved. V lost 1 base to trimming and J lost 4 bases, with 13 bases between them. This CDR3 has 16 residues. CDR1 is LGHNT and CDR2 is FRNRAP in the germline V gene. The CDR3 nucleotides are TGTGCTAGTGGTTTGGCGACGGGAAGGTTTAATGAAAAACTGTTTTTT. Amino acids: CASGLATGRFNEKLFF.